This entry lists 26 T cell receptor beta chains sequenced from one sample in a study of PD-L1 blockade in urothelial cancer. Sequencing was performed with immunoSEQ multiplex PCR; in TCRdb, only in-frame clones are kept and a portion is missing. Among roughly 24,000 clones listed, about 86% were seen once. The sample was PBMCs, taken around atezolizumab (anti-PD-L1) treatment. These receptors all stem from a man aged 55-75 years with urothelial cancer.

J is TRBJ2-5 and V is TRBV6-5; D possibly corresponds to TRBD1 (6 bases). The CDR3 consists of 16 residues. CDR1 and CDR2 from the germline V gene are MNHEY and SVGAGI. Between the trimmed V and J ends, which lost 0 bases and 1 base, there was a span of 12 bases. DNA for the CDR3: TGTGCCAGCAGTTACTCCAGGGGAAGGGCCCAAGAGACCCAGTACTTC. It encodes CASSYSRGRAQETQYF.

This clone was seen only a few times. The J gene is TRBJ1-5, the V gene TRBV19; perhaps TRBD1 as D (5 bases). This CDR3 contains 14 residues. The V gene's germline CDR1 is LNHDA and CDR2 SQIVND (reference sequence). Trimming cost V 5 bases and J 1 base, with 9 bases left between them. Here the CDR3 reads CASSQRGSNQPQHF. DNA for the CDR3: TGTGCCAGTAGTCAACGGGGGAGCAATCAGCCCCAGCATTTT. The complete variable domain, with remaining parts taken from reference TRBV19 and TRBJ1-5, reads DGGITQSPKYLFRKEGQNVTLSCEQNLNHDAMYWYRQDPGQGLRLIYYSQIVNDFQKGDIAEGYSVSREKKESFPLTVTSAQKNPTAFYLCASSQRGSNQPQHFGDGTRLSIL.

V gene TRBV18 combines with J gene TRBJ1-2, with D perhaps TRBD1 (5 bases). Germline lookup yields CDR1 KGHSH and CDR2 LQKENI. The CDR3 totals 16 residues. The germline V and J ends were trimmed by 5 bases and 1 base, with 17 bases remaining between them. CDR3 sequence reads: CASSNPSPRGNYGYTF. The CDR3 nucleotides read TGTGCCAGCTCAAACCCAAGCCCAAGGGGTAACTATGGCTACACCTTC.

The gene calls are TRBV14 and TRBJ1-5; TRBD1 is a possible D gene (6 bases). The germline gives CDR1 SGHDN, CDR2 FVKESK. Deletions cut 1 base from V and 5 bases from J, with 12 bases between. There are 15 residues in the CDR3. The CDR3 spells CASSQGVGAHQPQHF. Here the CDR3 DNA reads TGTGCCAGCAGCCAAGGTGTGGGGGCACATCAGCCCCAGCATTTT.

For the CDR3, the DNA is TGTGCCAGCTCACCCGGACTAGATTACAATGAGCAGTTCTTC. This sequence encodes CASSPGLDYNEQFF. The chain combines TRBV18 with TRBJ2-1; 7 nucleotides agree with TRBD2. Germline V gene lookup returns CDR1 KGHSH and CDR2 LQKENI. The CDR3 is 14 amino acids. V gave up 3 bases and J gave up 4 bases; unmatched junction bases: 3. Full variable domain (rest looked up from reference TRBV18 and TRBJ2-1): NAGVMQNPRHLVRRRGQEARLRCSPMKGHSHVYWYRQLPEEGLKFMVYLQKENIIDESGMPKERFSAEFPKEGPSILRIQQVVRGDSAAYFCASSPGLDYNEQFFGPGTRLTVL.

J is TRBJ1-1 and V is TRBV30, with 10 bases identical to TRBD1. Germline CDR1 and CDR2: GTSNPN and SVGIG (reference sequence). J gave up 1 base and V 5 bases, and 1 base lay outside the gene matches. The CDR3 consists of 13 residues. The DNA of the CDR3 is TGTGCCTGGGGGACAGGGGAGAACACTGAAGCTTTCTTT. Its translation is CAWGTGENTEAFF.

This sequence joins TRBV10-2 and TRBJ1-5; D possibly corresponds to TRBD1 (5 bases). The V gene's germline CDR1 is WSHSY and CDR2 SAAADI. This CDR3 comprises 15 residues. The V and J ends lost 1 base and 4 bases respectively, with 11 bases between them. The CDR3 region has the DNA TGCGCCAGCAGTGAGTGGGGGGAGACTAATCAGCCCCAGCATTTT. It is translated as CASSEWGETNQPQHF.

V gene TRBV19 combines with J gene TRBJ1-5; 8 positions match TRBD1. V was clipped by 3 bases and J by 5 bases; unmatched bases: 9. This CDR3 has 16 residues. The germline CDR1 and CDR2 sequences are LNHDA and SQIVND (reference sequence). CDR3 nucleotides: TGTGCCAGTAGTATCGATGGCAGGGGGCCACATCAGCCCCAGCATTTT. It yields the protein CASSIDGRGPHQPQHF.

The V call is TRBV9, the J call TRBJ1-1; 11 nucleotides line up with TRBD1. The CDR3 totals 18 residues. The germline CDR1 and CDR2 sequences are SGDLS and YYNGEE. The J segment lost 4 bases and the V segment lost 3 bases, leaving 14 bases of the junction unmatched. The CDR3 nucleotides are TGTGCCAGCAGCGCCAATCTAGGGACAGGGGGGTTCAGCACTGAAGCTTTCTTT. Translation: CASSANLGTGGFSTEAFF.

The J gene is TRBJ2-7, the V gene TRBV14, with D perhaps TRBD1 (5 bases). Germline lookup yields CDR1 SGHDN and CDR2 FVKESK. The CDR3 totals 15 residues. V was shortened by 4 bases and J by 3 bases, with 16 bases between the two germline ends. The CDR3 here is CASSRITSRDYEQYF. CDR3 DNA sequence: TGTGCCAGCAGCCGAATAACGTCCAGGGACTACGAGCAGTACTTC.

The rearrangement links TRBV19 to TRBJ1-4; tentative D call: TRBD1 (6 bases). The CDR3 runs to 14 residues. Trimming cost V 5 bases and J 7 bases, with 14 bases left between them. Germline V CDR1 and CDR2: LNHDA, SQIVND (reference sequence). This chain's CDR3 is CASSYRVYGEKLFF. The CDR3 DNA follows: TGTGCCAGTAGTTACAGGGTCTATGGTGAAAAACTGTTTTTT.

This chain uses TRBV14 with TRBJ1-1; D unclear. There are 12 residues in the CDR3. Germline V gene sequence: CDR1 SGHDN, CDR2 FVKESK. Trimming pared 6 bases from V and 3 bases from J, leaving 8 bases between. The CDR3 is CASSHSYTEAFF. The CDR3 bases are TGTGCCAGCAGTCACAGCTACACTGAAGCTTTCTTT.

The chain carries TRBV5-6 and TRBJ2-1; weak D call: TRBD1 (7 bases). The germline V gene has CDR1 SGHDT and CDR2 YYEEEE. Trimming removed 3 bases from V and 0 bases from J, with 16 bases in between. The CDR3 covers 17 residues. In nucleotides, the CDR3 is TGTGCCAGCAGCTGGGCAGGGGGGAGTAGCTCCTACAATGAGCAGTTCTTC. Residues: CASSWAGGSSSYNEQFF. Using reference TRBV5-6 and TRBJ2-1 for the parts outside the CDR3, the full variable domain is DAGVTQSPTHLIKTRGQQVTLRCSPKSGHDTVSWYQQALGQGPQFIFQYYEEEERQRGNFPDRFSGHQFPNYSSELNVNALLLGDSALYLCASSWAGGSSSYNEQFFGPGTRLTVL.

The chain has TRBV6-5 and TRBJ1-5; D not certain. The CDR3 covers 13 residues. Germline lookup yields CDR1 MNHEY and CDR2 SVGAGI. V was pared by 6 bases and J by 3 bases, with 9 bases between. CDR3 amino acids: CASSGDYNQPQHF. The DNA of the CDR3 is TGTGCCAGCAGCGGGGATTACAATCAGCCCCAGCATTTT.

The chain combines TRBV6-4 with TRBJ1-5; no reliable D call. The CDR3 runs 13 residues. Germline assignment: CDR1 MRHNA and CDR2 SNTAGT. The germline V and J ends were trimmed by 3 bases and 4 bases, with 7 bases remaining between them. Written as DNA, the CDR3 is TGTGCCAGCAGTGATGGCAGAAATCAGCCCCAGCATTTT. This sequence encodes CASSDGRNQPQHF.

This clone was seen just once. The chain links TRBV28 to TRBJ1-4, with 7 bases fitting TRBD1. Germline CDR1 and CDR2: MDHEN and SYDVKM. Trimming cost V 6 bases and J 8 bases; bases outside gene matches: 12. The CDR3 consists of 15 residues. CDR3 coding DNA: TGTGCCAGCAGGCAAGAAGACAGGGTGGGGGAAAAACTGTTTTTT. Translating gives CASRQEDRVGEKLFF.

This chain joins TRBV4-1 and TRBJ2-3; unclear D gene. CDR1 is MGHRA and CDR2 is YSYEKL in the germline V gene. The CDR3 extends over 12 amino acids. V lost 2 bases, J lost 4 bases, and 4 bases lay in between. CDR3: CASSQRSDTQYF. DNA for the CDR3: TGCGCCAGCAGCCAACGTTCAGATACGCAGTATTTT.

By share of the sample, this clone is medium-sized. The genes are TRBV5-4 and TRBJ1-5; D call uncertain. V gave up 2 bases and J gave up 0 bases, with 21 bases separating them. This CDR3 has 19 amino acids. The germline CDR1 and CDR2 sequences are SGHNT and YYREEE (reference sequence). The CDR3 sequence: CASSFLQTRTVSSNQPQHF. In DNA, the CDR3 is TGTGCCAGCAGCTTTCTACAGACGCGGACTGTCTCTAGCAATCAGCCCCAGCATTTT.

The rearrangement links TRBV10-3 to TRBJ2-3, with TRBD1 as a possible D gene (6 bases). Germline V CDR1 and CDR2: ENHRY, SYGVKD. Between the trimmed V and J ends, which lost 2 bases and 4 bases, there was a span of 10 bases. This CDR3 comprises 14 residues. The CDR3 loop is CAISEGQLADTQYF. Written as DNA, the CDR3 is TGTGCCATCAGTGAGGGACAGCTGGCAGATACGCAGTATTTT.

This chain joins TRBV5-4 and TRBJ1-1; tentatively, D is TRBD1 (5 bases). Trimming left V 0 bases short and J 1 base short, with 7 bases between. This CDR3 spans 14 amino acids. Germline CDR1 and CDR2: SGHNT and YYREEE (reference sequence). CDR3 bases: TGTGCCAGCAGCTTGGGACAGAAGAACACTGAAGCTTTCTTT. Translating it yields CASSLGQKNTEAFF.

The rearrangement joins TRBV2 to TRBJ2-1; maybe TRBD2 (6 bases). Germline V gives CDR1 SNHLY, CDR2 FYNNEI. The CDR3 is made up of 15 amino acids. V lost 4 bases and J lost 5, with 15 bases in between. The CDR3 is CASSVFLAQNNEQFF. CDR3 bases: TGTGCCAGCAGTGTTTTCCTAGCGCAAAACAATGAGCAGTTCTTC.

CDR3 region: CASSPPRGQRKGYTF. CDR3 nucleotides: TGTGCCAGCAGCCCCCCTCGAGGACAGCGGAAAGGCTACACCTTC. J is TRBJ1-2 and V is TRBV7-8; a possible D gene is TRBD1 (6 bases). Trimming removed 5 bases from V and 8 bases from J, with 21 bases in between. The CDR3 runs to 15 residues. CDR1 and CDR2 from the germline V gene are SGHVS and FQNEAQ.

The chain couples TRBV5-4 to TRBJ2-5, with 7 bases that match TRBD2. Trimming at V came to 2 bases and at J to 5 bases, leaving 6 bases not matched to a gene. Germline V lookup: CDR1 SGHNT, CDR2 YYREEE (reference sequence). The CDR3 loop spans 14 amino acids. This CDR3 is CASSFGLVMETQYF. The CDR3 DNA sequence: TGTGCCAGCAGCTTCGGACTAGTCATGGAGACCCAGTACTTC. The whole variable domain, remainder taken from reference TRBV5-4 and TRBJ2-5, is ETGVTQSPTHLIKTRGQQVTLRCSSQSGHNTVSWYQQALGQGPQFIFQYYREEENGRGNFPPRFSGLQFPNYSSELNVNALELDDSALYLCASSFGLVMETQYFGPGTRLLVL.

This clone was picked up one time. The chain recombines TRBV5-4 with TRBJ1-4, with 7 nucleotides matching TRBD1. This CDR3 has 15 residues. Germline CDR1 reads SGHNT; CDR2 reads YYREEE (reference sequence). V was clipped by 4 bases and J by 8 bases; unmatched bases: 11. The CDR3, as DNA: TGTGCCAGCAGCCGGGAGGGGGCCCAAAGGGAAAAACTGTTTTTT. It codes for CASSREGAQREKLFF.

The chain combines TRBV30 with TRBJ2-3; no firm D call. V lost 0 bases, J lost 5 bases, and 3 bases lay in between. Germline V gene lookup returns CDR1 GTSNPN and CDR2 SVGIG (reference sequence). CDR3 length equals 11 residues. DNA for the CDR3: TGTGCCTGGAGTGTACTAGATACGCAGTATTTT. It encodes CAWSVLDTQYF.

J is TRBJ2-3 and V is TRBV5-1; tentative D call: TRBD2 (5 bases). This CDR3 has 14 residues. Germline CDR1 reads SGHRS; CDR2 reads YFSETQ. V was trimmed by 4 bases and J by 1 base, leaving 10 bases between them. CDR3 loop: CASSRSGGTDTQYF. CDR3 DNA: TGCGCCAGCAGCAGAAGCGGTGGCACAGATACGCAGTATTTT.